This T cell receptor (beta chain) was identified during a study of identical twins. Study-wide findings and caveats: For zero-insertion analyses, partial confounding could come from invariant MAIT and iNKT cells. Where out-of-frame alpha sequences were twin-shared, they showed excess low generation probability. Cord blood beta clonotypes present at high abundance carried fewer insertions; no such pattern appeared in memory repertoires. Out-of-frame sharing of TCR alpha in monozygotic twins was underestimated by models.

This clonotype was detected only a few times. Its specificity is not known. TCRdb passed the 5' RACE reads through MiXCR, listing each CDR3 protein once. The table includes 570,000 or so distinct CDR3 sequences, 9% to 10% detected once. Another study also made use of these data, one on yellow fever vaccine responses in identical twins.

The sequenced material came from PBMCs. The receptor's source is a woman between 18 and 29 years old in good health.

CDR3: CSARDSRGLADFYNEQFF. CDR3 bases: TGCAGTGCTAGAGATAGTAGAGGACTAGCGGACTTCTACAATGAGCAGTTCTTC. The rearrangement links TRBV20-1 to TRBJ2-1; TRBD2 matches 10 bases. The CDR3 runs 18 residues. V gave up 0 bases and J gave up 3 bases; unmatched junction bases: 11. Germline V lookup: CDR1 DFQATT, CDR2 SNEGSKA (reference sequence).